This T cell receptor beta chain was identified in a study of T-cell memory formation after mild COVID-19. Study-level points and caveats: Pre-infection memory contained some responding clones, which suggested that cross-reactive memory had joined. Clones that contracted clustered mainly in CM and EM if CD4+ and in EMRA if CD8+. Clones contracting day 15 to 85 were balanced CD4/CD8; later expanders leaned CD4+.

This clonotype showed up just a few times. Its cognate antigen is unknown. Each CDR3 protein is one row after TCRdb ran MiXCR on the 5' RACE reads. The sample lists about 360,000 distinct CDR3 sequences, 13% occurring once. From germline, CDR1 is SGHTA and CDR2 FQGNSA. The CDR3 consists of 13 residues. Trimming took 3 bases from V and 5 from J, leaving 10 bases between them. The clonotype comes from a man between 18 and 35 years old who had mild COVID-19 (a few samples of this study predate the infection). Cell type and time point are not known. The sample was PBMCs or a T cell subset sorted from them (not recorded which). The V gene is TRBV7-2, the J gene TRBJ2-5; D is uncertain. The CDR3 region has the DNA TGTGCCAGCAGCTTTCCAGCTACGGAGACCCAGTACTTC. The encoded protein is CASSFPATETQYF.